The 4 T cell receptor beta chains reported below all come from one sample, sequenced in a study of blood T cell repertoires in COVID-19. Profiling relied on immunoSEQ multiplex PCR, and the TCRdb table lists in-frame clones only, not all of them. Seen here are around 280,000 clones, approximately 88% observed once, and the top ten hold 1.7%. The sequenced sample was PBMCs or T cells enriched from blood (not recorded which). These receptors were collected from a woman in her forties who had recovered from COVID-19.

There are a few counts of this clone. V gene TRBV10-2 combines with J gene TRBJ2-5; 7 bases agree with TRBD2. Losses at the gene ends were 5 bases for V and 4 bases for J; bases not matched to a gene: 13. The CDR3 totals 16 residues. In germline, CDR1 is WSHSY, CDR2 SAAADI. The CDR3 DNA reads TGCGCCAGCAGTCTACTCATGACTAGCCCAACAGAGACCCAGTACTTC. Translated: CASSLLMTSPTETQYF.

This clone has only a few counts. The J gene is TRBJ1-1, the V gene TRBV27; D unclear. V lost 7 bases, J lost 1 base, and 7 bases lay in between. From germline, CDR1 is MNHEY and CDR2 SMNVEV (reference sequence). CDR3 length: 12 residues. The CDR3 coding sequence is TGTGCCAGCAAATACGGGAACACTGAAGCTTTCTTT. Protein product: CASKYGNTEAFF.

The chain links TRBV9 to TRBJ1-3; D is possibly TRBD1 (6 bases). V gave up 6 bases and J gave up 4 bases, with 17 bases separating them. The CDR3 loop spans 15 amino acids. Germline V lookup: CDR1 SGDLS, CDR2 YYNGEE. Here the CDR3 reads CASTRAGAQGNTIYF. For the CDR3, the DNA is TGTGCCAGCACGCGTGCGGGGGCGCAGGGAAACACCATATATTTT.

The rearrangement links TRBV18 to TRBJ1-1, with TRBD1 as a possible D gene (6 bases). The ends were cut back, 0 bases at V and 1 base at J, with 9 bases in the middle. CDR3 length: 15 amino acids. The germline CDR1 and CDR2 sequences are KGHSH and LQKENI. CDR3 sequence (DNA): TGTGCCAGCTCACCACCGAACAGGGCGAACACTGAAGCTTTCTTT. Translated, it gives CASSPPNRANTEAFF. Variable domain in full (rest from reference TRBV18 and TRBJ1-1): NAGVMQNPRHLVRRRGQEARLRCSPMKGHSHVYWYRQLPEEGLKFMVYLQKENIIDESGMPKERFSAEFPKEGPSILRIQQVVRGDSAAYFCASSPPNRANTEAFFGQGTRLTVV.